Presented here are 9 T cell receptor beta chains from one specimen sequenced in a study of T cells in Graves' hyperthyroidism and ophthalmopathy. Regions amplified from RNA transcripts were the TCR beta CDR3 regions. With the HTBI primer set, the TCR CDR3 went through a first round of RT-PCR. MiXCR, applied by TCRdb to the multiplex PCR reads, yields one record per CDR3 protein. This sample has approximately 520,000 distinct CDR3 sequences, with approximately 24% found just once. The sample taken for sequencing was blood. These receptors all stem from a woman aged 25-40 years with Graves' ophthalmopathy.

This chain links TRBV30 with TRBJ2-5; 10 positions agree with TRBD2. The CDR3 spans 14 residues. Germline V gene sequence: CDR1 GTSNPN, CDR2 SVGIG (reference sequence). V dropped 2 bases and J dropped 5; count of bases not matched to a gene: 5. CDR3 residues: CAWSLSGGFETQYF. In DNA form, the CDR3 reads TGTGCCTGGAGTCTTAGCGGGGGGTTTGAGACCCAGTACTTC.

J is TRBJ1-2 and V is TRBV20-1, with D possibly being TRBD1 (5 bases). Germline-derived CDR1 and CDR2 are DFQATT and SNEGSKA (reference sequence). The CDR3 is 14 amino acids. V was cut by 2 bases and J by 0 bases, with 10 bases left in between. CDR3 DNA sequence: TGCAGTGCTAGACCCGGGACCACTAACTATGGCTACACCTTC. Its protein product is CSARPGTTNYGYTF.

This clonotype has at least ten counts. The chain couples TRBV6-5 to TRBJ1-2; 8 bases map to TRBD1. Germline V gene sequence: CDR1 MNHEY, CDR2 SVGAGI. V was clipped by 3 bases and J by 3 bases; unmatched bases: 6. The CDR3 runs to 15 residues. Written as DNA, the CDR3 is TGTGCCAGCAGTTATTTTGGACAGGGCGACTATGGCTACACCTTC. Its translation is CASSYFGQGDYGYTF.

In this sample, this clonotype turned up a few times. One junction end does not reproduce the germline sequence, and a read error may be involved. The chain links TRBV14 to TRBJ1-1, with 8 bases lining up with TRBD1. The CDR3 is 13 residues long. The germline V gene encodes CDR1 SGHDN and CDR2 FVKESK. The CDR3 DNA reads TGTGCCAGCAGCCACCAGGGGGCCGATGAAGCTTGCTTT. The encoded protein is CASSHQGADEACF.

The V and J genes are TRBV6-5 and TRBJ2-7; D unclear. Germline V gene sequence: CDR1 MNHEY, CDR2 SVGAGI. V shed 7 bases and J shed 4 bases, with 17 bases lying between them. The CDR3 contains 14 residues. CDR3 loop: CASINPGLSYEQYF. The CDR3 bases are TGTGCCAGCATTAACCCCGGGTTATCTTACGAGCAGTACTTC.

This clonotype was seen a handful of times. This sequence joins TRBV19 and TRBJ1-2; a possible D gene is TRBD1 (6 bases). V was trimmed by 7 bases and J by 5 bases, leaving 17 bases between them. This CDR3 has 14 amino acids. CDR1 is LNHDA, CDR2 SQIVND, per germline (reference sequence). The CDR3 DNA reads TGTGCCAGTAACCTTCCACAGGGCCCATATGGCTACACCTTC. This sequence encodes CASNLPQGPYGYTF.

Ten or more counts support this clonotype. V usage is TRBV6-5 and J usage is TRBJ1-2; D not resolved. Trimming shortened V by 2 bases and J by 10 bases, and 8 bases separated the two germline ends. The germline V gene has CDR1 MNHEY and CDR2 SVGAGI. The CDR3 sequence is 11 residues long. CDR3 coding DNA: TGTGCCAGCAGTTACGAGGGTGACTACACCTTC. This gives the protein CASSYEGDYTF.

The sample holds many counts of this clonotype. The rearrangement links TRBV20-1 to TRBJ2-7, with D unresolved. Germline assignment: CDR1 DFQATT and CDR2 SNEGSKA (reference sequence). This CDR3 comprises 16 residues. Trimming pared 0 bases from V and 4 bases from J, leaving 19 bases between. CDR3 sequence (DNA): TGCAGTGCTAGAGATCCTATGACTGAAGAACGATACGAGCAGTACTTC. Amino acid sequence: CSARDPMTEERYEQYF.

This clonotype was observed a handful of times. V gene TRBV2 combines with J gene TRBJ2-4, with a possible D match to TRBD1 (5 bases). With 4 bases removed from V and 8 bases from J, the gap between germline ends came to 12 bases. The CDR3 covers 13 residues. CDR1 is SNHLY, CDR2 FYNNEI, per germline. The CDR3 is CASSGDSLDIQYF. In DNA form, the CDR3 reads TGTGCCAGCAGTGGTGACAGTTTGGACATTCAGTACTTC.